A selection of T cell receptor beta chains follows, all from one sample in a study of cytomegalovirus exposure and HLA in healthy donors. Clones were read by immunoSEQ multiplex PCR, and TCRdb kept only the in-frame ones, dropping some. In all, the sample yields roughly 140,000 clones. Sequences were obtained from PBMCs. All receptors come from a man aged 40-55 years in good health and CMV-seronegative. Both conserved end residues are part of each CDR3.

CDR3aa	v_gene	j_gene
CASSEWAYYEQYF	TRBV10-1	TRBJ2-7
CATSRGLRNTGELFF	TRBV15	TRBJ2-2
CASSLTGTDQPQHF	TRBV18	TRBJ1-5
CASSIEAEGSGNTIYF	TRBV19	TRBJ1-3
CASGFSVAGEQYF	TRBV12-5	TRBJ2-7
CASRWDYVYNEQFF	TRBV2	TRBJ2-1
CASSLLAGELFF	TRBV7-2	TRBJ2-2
CASSLRGRGTEAFF	TRBV6-5	TRBJ1-1
CASSFTQGLTDTQYF	TRBV7-9	TRBJ2-3
CASIRLATGAPGELFF	TRBV10-1	TRBJ2-2